Presented here are 18 T cell receptor beta chains from one specimen sequenced in a study of blood T cell repertoires in COVID-19. This table comes from immunoSEQ multiplex PCR, and its TCRdb copy is limited to in-frame clones, with some not included. The sample holds some 150,000 clones; more than 75% are singletons and the top ten take roughly 4%. Source material: peripheral blood. The source of these receptors is a woman aged 40 to 49 with acute or convalescent COVID-19.

The chain joins TRBV2 to TRBJ2-1; 10 bases align to TRBD2. After removal of 1 base from V and 12 bases from J, the junction contained 18 bases not matched to a gene. Per the germline V gene, CDR1 is SNHLY and CDR2 is FYNNEI. There are 18 residues in the CDR3. CDR3 sequence: CASSEGLVSGGILLMQFF. The CDR3 nucleotides read TGTGCCAGCAGTGAAGGGTTGGTTAGCGGGGGGATATTATTGATGCAGTTCTTC.

This clone was observed a handful of times. The chain carries TRBV10-3 and TRBJ2-7, with 7 bases identical to TRBD2. J lost 5 bases, V lost 4 bases, and 5 bases had no gene match. Germline values: CDR1 ENHRY, CDR2 SYGVKD. This CDR3 region has 13 residues. The CDR3 DNA reads TGTGCCATCAGTGGACTAGCCGGGGACGAGCAGTACTTC. It encodes CAISGLAGDEQYF.

This rearrangement joins TRBV5-1 to TRBJ2-7, with a tentative D call TRBD1 (6 bases). Per germline, CDR1 SGHRS and CDR2 YFSETQ. V lost 7 bases and J lost 2, with 16 bases in between. This CDR3 is 14 amino acids long. CDR3 in DNA: TGCGCCAGCCAACCTGGGACATTGACCTACGAGCAGTACTTC. Amino acids: CASQPGTLTYEQYF.

This clone occurred a few times. The sample contains more than one DNA sequence encoding this CDR3. The genes are TRBV27 and TRBJ2-1, with 7 bases matching TRBD2. After removal of 6 bases from V and 5 bases from J, the junction contained 7 bases not matched to a gene. The CDR3 is 14 amino acids. Per germline, CDR1 MNHEY and CDR2 SMNVEV (reference sequence). CDR3 region: CASSPGTTHNEQFF. DNA for the CDR3: TGTGCCAGCAGCCCCGGGACTACCCACAATGAGCAGTTCTTC.

The chain employs TRBV4-1 and TRBJ2-2, with a tentative D call TRBD2 (7 bases). This CDR3 spans 18 amino acids. Looked up from germline, CDR1 is MGHRA and CDR2 is YSYEKL. Trimming removed 0 bases from V and 6 bases from J, with 20 bases in between. The CDR3: CASSQERGRERVSGELFF. The DNA for the CDR3 is TGCGCCAGCAGCCAAGAGAGGGGGAGGGAACGGGTATCCGGGGAGCTGTTTTTT.

V and J are TRBV11-2 and TRBJ1-2, with D perhaps matching TRBD1 (5 bases). Germline V gene data show CDR1 as SGHAT and CDR2 as FQNNGV. V was shortened by 5 bases and J by 8 bases, with 18 bases between the two germline ends. CDR3 length: 14 residues. CDR3 loop: CASSQGTASRGYTF. The DNA of the CDR3 is TGTGCCAGCAGCCAGGGAACGGCATCGCGGGGCTACACCTTC.

This clone was seen once. The chain employs TRBV3-1 (or the pseudogene TRBV3-2) and TRBJ1-2, with D possibly being TRBD1 (5 bases). V was shortened by 0 bases and J by 4 bases, with 9 bases between the two germline ends. Germline lookup yields CDR1 LGHDT and CDR2 YNNKEL (reference sequence). The CDR3 is made up of 14 amino acids. The CDR3 protein is CASSQDRGGYGYTF. The CDR3 DNA reads TGTGCCAGCAGCCAAGACCGGGGGGGCTATGGCTACACCTTC.

The chain couples TRBV5-6 to TRBJ1-2; D is possibly TRBD1 (6 bases). In germline, CDR1 is SGHDT, CDR2 YYEEEE. The CDR3 is made up of 16 amino acids. Trimming took 1 base from V and 4 from J, leaving 17 bases between them. The CDR3 loop is CASSLQAGALSYGYTF. The CDR3 DNA reads TGTGCCAGCAGCTTGCAAGCAGGGGCCTTATCCTATGGCTACACCTTC. Complete variable domain (other parts from reference TRBV5-6 and TRBJ1-2): DAGVTQSPTHLIKTRGQQVTLRCSPKSGHDTVSWYQQALGQGPQFIFQYYEEEERQRGNFPDRFSGHQFPNYSSELNVNALLLGDSALYLCASSLQAGALSYGYTFGSGTRLTVV.

The rearrangement uses TRBV28 and TRBJ1-4; a weak D match, TRBD1 (6 bases). This CDR3 has 15 residues. Trimming removed 8 bases at V and 0 bases at J, with 13 bases between. Per germline, CDR1 MDHEN and CDR2 SYDVKM. Here the CDR3 reads CASYSTGPTNEKLFF. The CDR3 DNA is TGTGCCAGCTATTCGACAGGACCAACTAATGAAAAACTGTTTTTT.

The rearrangement uses TRBV18 and TRBJ1-1, with a weak D call TRBD1 (5 bases). The CDR3 covers 14 residues. The V and J ends lost 8 bases and 1 base respectively, with 14 bases between them. The V gene's germline CDR1 is KGHSH and CDR2 LQKENI. The CDR3 is CASRQGAENTEAFF. CDR3 in DNA: TGTGCCAGCCGCCAAGGGGCAGAGAACACTGAAGCTTTCTTT. The whole variable domain, remainder taken from reference TRBV18 and TRBJ1-1, is NAGVMQNPRHLVRRRGQEARLRCSPMKGHSHVYWYRQLPEEGLKFMVYLQKENIIDESGMPKERFSAEFPKEGPSILRIQQVVRGDSAAYFCASRQGAENTEAFFGQGTRLTVV.

The V gene is TRBV5-4, the J gene TRBJ2-7; 8 bases align to TRBD2. The CDR3 consists of 14 residues. Trimming cost V 2 bases and J 4 bases; bases outside gene matches: 5. Germline V lookup: CDR1 SGHNT, CDR2 YYREEE (reference sequence). CDR3 DNA sequence: TGTGCCAGCAGCTTCGGAGCGGGGGATTACGAGCAGTACTTC. This encodes CASSFGAGDYEQYF.

The CDR3 sequence is CASSLTVIQAYEQYF. The CDR3 DNA reads TGTGCCAGCAGCTTGACAGTGATTCAAGCCTACGAGCAGTACTTC. This chain joins TRBV13 and TRBJ2-7, with D perhaps matching TRBD1 (5 bases). This CDR3 is built from 15 residues. Germline V lookup: CDR1 PRHDT, CDR2 FYEKMQ (reference sequence). V lost 3 bases and J 2 bases, leaving 14 bases between the germline ends. Full variable domain (rest looked up from reference TRBV13 and TRBJ2-7): AAGVIQSPRHLIKEKRETATLKCYPIPRHDTVYWYQQGPGQDPQFLISFYEKMQSDKGSIPDRFSAQQFSDYHSELNMSSLELGDSALYFCASSLTVIQAYEQYFGPGTRLTVT.

J is TRBJ2-7 and V is TRBV6-1; TRBD1 might be the D (5 bases). From germline, CDR1 is MNHNS and CDR2 SASEGT. V was trimmed by 3 bases and J by 3 bases, leaving 15 bases between them. This CDR3 region has 15 residues. The CDR3 is CASSDRAQVGYEQYF. The CDR3 region has the DNA TGTGCCAGCAGTGACAGGGCCCAGGTAGGCTACGAGCAGTACTTC.

The genes are TRBV24-1 and TRBJ1-1; the match to TRBD1 covers 7 bases. Germline CDR1 and CDR2: KGHDR and SFDVKD. The CDR3 has 16 residues. The junction had 10 bases not matched to a gene; V was cut back by 4 bases and J by 3 bases. CDR3 loop: CATSDPHLRGDTEAFF. CDR3 in DNA: TGTGCCACCAGTGACCCCCACCTCAGGGGGGACACTGAAGCTTTCTTT.

The chain couples TRBV18 to TRBJ2-4; 7 nucleotides line up with TRBD1. The CDR3 spans 17 residues. Germline V CDR1 and CDR2: KGHSH, LQKENI. V lost 0 bases, J lost 2 bases, and 7 bases stayed unmatched. CDR3 in DNA: TGTGCCAGCTCACCACCGACAACAGGGGTTACCAAAAACATTCAGTACTTC. Its protein is CASSPPTTGVTKNIQYF.

The V and J genes are TRBV2 and TRBJ2-7; D remains unclear. The CDR3 length is 10 residues. V was clipped by 3 bases and J by 7 bases, with 4 bases between them. Germline V lookup: CDR1 SNHLY, CDR2 FYNNEI. This CDR3 is CASSDGEQYF. The CDR3 DNA reads TGTGCCAGCAGTGACGGGGAGCAGTACTTC.

The chain links TRBV4-1 to TRBJ2-7, with D possibly TRBD2 on 6 matching bases. Germline V CDR1 and CDR2: MGHRA, YSYEKL. The CDR3 is made up of 15 amino acids. The ends were cut back, 1 base at V and 6 bases at J, with 16 bases in the middle. The CDR3 DNA sequence: TGCGCCAGCAGCCAAGGTTCCAGCGGGCCCTCCGAGCAGTACTTC. Protein sequence: CASSQGSSGPSEQYF.

The V and J genes are TRBV7-2 and TRBJ2-1; 7 bases fit TRBD2. The CDR3 is made up of 13 amino acids. Germline V gene data show CDR1 as SGHTA and CDR2 as FQGNSA. The V and J ends lost 4 bases and 5 bases, in that order; junction bases with no gene match: 2. The CDR3 is CASSYGLDNEQFF. The CDR3 nucleotides are TGTGCCAGCAGCTACGGACTAGACAATGAGCAGTTCTTC.